These 15 T cell receptor beta chains were all obtained from the same sample, sequenced in a study of T cell repertoires in cytomegalovirus infection. The antigens for these receptors are not known. TCRdb analysed the reads with MiXCR anew, one entry per CDR3 protein. The sample contains about 770,000 distinct CDR3 sequences, about 27% of which appear only once. The sample in question was cultured CD8+ T cells from PBMCs, obtained from culture after CMV antigen stimulation. These receptors originate from a human donor in good health (CMV status not recorded). Some clones in this sample may be carry-over from other donors' samples.

The chain couples TRBV7-4 to TRBJ2-7; perhaps TRBD2 as D (7 bases). The CDR3 spans 15 residues. CDR1 SGHVT and CDR2 SQSDAQ come from the germline V gene. V was shortened by 5 bases and J by 1 base, with 15 bases between the two germline ends. The CDR3 coding sequence is TGTGCCAGCAGCGCGGGGGCTAGCCGTTCCTACGAGCAGTACTTC. Its protein product is CASSAGASRSYEQYF.

The table lists this clonotype with many counts. The chain couples TRBV7-8 to TRBJ1-5, with a weak D call TRBD1 (5 bases). V was pared by 4 bases and J by 8 bases, with 12 bases between. The CDR3 is 13 amino acids. The germline V gene encodes CDR1 SGHVS and CDR2 FQNEAQ. CDR3 in amino acids: CASSWQGLEPQHF. The CDR3 region has the DNA TGTGCCAGCAGCTGGCAGGGATTGGAGCCCCAGCATTTT.

The chain links TRBV23-1 to TRBJ2-7; D not resolved. TRBV23-1 is noted as an ORF with a role that remains uncertain. There are 15 residues in the CDR3. The V and J ends lost 0 bases and 2 bases respectively, with 11 bases between them. CDR3: CASSQSRRPTYEQYV. The CDR3 nucleotides are TGCGCCAGCAGTCAATCGAGGAGACCAACCTACGAGCAGTACGTC.

The chain couples TRBV7-9 to TRBJ2-7; D is unclear. Germline CDR1 reads SEHNR; CDR2 reads FQNEAQ (reference sequence). The CDR3 is 15 amino acids. V was cut by 5 bases and J by 0 bases, with 14 bases left in between. The CDR3 nucleotides read TGTGCCAGCAGCCCGCTTTCGGCGAGCTCCTACGAGCAGTACGTC. Translating it yields CASSPLSASSYEQYV.

This clonotype was seen only a few times. The rearrangement uses TRBV7-6 and TRBJ2-3; 10 nucleotides line up with TRBD2. Trimming at V came to 2 bases and at J to 6 bases, leaving 5 bases not matched to a gene. The CDR3 has 15 amino acids. The V gene's germline CDR1 is SGHVS and CDR2 FNYEAQ. DNA for the CDR3: TGTGCCAGCAGCTTAAAGCGGGGGGGCGCGGATACGCAGTATTTT. Translating gives CASSLKRGGADTQYF.

Comments on this clonotype: Mismatch with germline at one junction end may stem from a read error. The J gene is TRBJ2-5, the V gene TRBV12-3 or TRBV12-4, with 7 bases that match TRBD1. The CDR3 has 16 residues. In nucleotides, the CDR3 is TGTGTCAGCGCAAACCTAGGGGGCGAGAAACAAGAGACCCAGTACTTC. Residues: CVSANLGGEKQETQYF.

The sample holds a few counts of this clonotype. V usage is TRBV6-1 and J usage is TRBJ2-7; D uncertain. The germline V gene encodes CDR1 MNHNS and CDR2 SASEGT. The V and J ends lost 1 base and 3 bases respectively, with 13 bases between them. CDR3 length: 15 amino acids. The CDR3 sequence is CASSEGVDGSYEQYV. CDR3 bases: TGTGCCAGCAGTGAAGGGGTGGACGGAAGCTACGAGCAGTACGTC.

The V call is TRBV29-1, the J call TRBJ1-2; D ambiguous. Germline CDR1 is SQVTM and CDR2 is ANQGSEA. The CDR3 loop spans 12 amino acids. With 4 bases removed from V and 7 bases from J, the gap between germline ends came to 13 bases. DNA for the CDR3: TGCAGCGTTGGAGCCTTCTATCCTGGCTACACCTTC. It specifies CSVGAFYPGYTF.

The sample holds many counts of this clonotype. The genes are TRBV7-2 and TRBJ2-3; TRBD1 agrees at 9 bases. V lost 4 bases to trimming and J lost 5 bases; unmatched junction nucleotides: 10. The CDR3 consists of 16 residues. CDR1 SGHTA and CDR2 FQGNSA come from the germline V gene. The DNA for the CDR3 is TGTGCCAGCAGCTCCCGGGACAGGGTGTCAGGAGATACGCAGTATTTT. This translates into CASSSRDRVSGDTQYF.

The chain links TRBV12-5 to TRBJ2-7; D is tentatively TRBD1 or TRBD2 (5 bases each). CDR3 length: 16 residues. Germline V gene sequence: CDR1 LGHNT, CDR2 FRNRAP. The V gene lost 3 bases and the J gene lost 0 bases, with 15 bases spanning the gap. The CDR3 is CASGFSRDRSSYEQYF. The CDR3 region has the DNA TGTGCTAGTGGTTTCTCCCGGGACCGAAGCTCCTACGAGCAGTACTTC.

This clonotype has only a few counts. The chain joins TRBV27 to TRBJ2-2, with TRBD2 matching 10 bases. V lost 3 bases, J lost 4 bases, and 5 bases stayed unmatched. Germline V CDR1 and CDR2: MNHEY, SMNVEV (reference sequence). CDR3 length: 16 residues. This chain's CDR3 is CASSFLGLAFTGELFF. CDR3 DNA: TGTGCCAGCAGTTTCTTGGGACTAGCGTTCACCGGGGAGCTGTTTTTT.

V and J are TRBV5-5 and TRBJ2-7; D not certain. Germline V gene lookup returns CDR1 SGHKS and CDR2 YYEKEE (reference sequence). The V gene lost 4 bases and the J gene lost 0 bases, with 11 bases spanning the gap. This CDR3 is built from 14 residues. The CDR3 region has the DNA TGTGCCAGCAGCCCCCACGAGAGCTCCTACGAGCAGTACTTC. This translates into CASSPHESSYEQYF. Combining the CDR3 with reference TRBV5-5 and TRBJ2-7 gives the whole variable domain DAGVTQSPTHLIKTRGQQVTLRCSPISGHKSVSWYQQVLGQGPQFIFQYYEKEERGRGNFPDRFSARQFPNYSSELNVNALLLGDSALYLCASSPHESSYEQYFGPGTRLTVT.

This clonotype was picked up many times. The rearrangement uses TRBV6-1 and TRBJ1-5; D not resolved. The CDR3 length is 17 residues. V lost 2 bases, J lost 0 bases, and 14 bases lay in between. Germline V lookup: CDR1 MNHNS, CDR2 SASEGT. The CDR3 region has the DNA TGTGCCAGCAGTGAAAGCAGAAGGGTGTATAGCAATCAGCCCCAGCATTTT. This encodes CASSESRRVYSNQPQHF.

This clonotype was seen at least ten times. The rearrangement joins TRBV7-8 to TRBJ1-1; D remains unclear. Per germline, CDR1 SGHVS and CDR2 FQNEAQ. The CDR3 runs 12 residues. V lost 1 base and J 7 bases, leaving 7 bases between the germline ends. In nucleotides, the CDR3 is TGTGCCAGCAGCTTAGTGCCGGGTGAAGCTTTCTTT. Residues: CASSLVPGEAFF.

The V gene is TRBV6-5, the J gene TRBJ2-7; D may be TRBD1 (6 bases). Germline CDR1 is MNHEY and CDR2 is SVGAGI. V was cut by 8 bases and J by 4 bases, with 15 bases left in between. The CDR3 runs to 13 residues. DNA of the CDR3: TGTGCCAGCGGATTCGGGGACAAATACGAGCAGTACGTC. Its translation: CASGFGDKYEQYV.